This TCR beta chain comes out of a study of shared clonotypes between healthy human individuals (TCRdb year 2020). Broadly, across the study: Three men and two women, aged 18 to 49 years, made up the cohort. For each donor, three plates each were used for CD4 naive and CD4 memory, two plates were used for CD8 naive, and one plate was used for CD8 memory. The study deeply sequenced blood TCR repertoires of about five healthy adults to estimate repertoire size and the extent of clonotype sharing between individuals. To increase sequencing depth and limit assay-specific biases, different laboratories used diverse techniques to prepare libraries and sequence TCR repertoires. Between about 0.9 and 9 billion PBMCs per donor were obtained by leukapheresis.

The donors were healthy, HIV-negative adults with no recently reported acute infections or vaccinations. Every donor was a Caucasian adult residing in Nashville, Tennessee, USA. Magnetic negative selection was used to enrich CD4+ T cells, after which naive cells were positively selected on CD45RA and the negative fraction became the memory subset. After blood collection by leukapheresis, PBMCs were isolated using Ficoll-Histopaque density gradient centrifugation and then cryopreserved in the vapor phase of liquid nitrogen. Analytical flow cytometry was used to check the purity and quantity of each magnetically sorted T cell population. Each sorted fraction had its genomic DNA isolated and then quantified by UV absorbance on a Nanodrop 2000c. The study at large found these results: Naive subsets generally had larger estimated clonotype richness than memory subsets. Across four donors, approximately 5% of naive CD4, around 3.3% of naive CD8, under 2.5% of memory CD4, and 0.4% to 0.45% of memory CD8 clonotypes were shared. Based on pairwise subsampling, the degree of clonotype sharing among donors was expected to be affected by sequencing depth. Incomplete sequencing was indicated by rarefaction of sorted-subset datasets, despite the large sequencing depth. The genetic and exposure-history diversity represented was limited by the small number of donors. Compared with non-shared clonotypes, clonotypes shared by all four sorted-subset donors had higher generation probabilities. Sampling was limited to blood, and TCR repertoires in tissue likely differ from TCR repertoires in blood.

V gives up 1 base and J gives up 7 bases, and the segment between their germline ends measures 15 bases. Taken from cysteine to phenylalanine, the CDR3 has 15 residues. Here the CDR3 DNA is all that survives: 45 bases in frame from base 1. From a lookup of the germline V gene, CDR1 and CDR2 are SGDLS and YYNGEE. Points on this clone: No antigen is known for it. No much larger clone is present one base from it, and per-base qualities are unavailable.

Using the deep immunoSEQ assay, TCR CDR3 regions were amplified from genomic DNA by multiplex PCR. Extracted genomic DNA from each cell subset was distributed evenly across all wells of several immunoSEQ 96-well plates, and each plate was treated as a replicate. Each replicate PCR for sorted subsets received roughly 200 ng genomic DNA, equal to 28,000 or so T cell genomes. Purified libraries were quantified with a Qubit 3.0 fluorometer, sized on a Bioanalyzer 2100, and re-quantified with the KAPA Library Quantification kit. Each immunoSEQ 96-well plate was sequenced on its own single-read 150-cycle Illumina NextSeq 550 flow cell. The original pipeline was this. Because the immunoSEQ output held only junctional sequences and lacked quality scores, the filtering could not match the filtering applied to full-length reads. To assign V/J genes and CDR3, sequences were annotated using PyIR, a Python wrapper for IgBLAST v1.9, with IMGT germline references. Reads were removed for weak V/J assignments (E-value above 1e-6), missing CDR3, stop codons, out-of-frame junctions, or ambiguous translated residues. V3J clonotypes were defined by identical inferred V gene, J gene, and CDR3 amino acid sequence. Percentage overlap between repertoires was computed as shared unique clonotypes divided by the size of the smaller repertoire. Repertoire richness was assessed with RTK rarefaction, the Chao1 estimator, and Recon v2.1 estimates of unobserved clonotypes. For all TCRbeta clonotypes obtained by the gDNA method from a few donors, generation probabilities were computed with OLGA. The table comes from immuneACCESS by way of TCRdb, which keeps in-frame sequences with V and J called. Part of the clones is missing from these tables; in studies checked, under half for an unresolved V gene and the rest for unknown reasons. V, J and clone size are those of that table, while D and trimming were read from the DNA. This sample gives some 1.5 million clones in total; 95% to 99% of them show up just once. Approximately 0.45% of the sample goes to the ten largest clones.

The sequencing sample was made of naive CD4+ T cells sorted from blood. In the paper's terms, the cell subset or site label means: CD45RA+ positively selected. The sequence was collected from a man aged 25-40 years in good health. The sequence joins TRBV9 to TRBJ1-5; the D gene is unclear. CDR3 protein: CASSVSGGDGQPQHF. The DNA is TGTGCCAGCAGCGTATCGGGAGGAGATGGGCAGCCCCAGCATTTT.